The rows below give T cell receptor beta chains drawn from one sample of a study of blood T cell repertoires in COVID-19. Using immunoSEQ multiplex PCR, the repertoire was profiled, and TCRdb retains in-frame clones only, with some absent. The profile covers tens of thousands of clones, with about 83% appearing a single time and roughly 45% taken by the ten largest. Material: peripheral blood. The receptors originated from a woman aged 80 or over with acute or convalescent COVID-19. Each CDR3 is given with its conserved first and last residue. A D gene is named only where the DNA matches it firmly. Clone size is stated in some rows and not others, as once, few, many or a class when expanded.

V	J	size	D	CDR3	DNA
TRBV15	TRBJ1-4	NA	NA	CATSRDSSNEKLFF	TGTGCCACCAGCAGAGACAGTTCTAATGAAAAACTGTTTTTT
TRBV7-3	TRBJ2-1	NA	TRBD2	CASSPGRLAGGHWNEQFF	TGTGCCAGCAGCCCGGGGCGGCTAGCGGGGGGGCATTGGAATGAGCAGTTCTTC
TRBV4-2	TRBJ2-1	NA	NA	CASSTSSGVGEQFF	TGTGCCAGCAGCACTAGTTCAGGGGTCGGAGAGCAGTTCTTC
TRBV12-5	TRBJ2-5	NA	TRBD1	CASGSDPGTGEETQYF	TGTGCTAGTGGTTCAGACCCCGGGACAGGGGAAGAGACCCAGTACTTC
TRBV7-9	TRBJ2-1	few	NA	CASSLAQDWASSRQFF	TGTGCCAGCAGCTTAGCCCAGGACTGGGCTTCTAGTAGGCAGTTCTTC
TRBV20-1	TRBJ2-3	NA	NA	CSASQRDTQYF	TGCAGTGCTAGTCAGCGGGATACGCAGTATTTT
TRBV7-9	TRBJ2-7	NA	TRBD1	CASSPSGQGYEQYF	TGTGCCAGCAGCCCATCGGGACAGGGCTACGAGCAGTACTTC
TRBV19	TRBJ2-1	NA	NA	CATVRANEQFF	TGTGCCACCGTGCGGGCCAATGAGCAGTTCTTC
TRBV6-6	TRBJ2-2	NA	NA	CASTWGANTGELFF	TGTGCCAGCACCTGGGGGGCGAACACCGGGGAGCTGTTTTTT
TRBV7-9	TRBJ2-3	NA	NA	CASSLAGVSTDTQYF	TGTGCCAGCAGCTTAGCGGGCGTAAGCACAGATACGCAGTATTTT
TRBV2	TRBJ2-1	NA	NA	CASSFTGQSYNEQFF	TGTGCCAGCTCCTTTACGGGTCAGTCCTACAATGAGCAGTTCTTC
TRBV6-5	TRBJ1-1	NA	NA	CASSKAERAEAFF	TGTGCCAGCAGTAAGGCAGAGCGCGCTGAAGCTTTCTTT
TRBV5-4	TRBJ1-1	NA	NA	CASSPGQNTEAFF	TGTGCCAGCAGCCCGGGACAGAACACTGAAGCTTTCTTT
TRBV10-3	TRBJ1-5	NA	NA	CAISRGELQPQHF	TGTGCCATCTCGCGGGGTGAGCTTCAGCCCCAGCATTTT
TRBV7-2	TRBJ1-6	NA	NA	CASSLDSSYNSPLHF	TGTGCCAGCAGCTTAGATAGCTCCTATAATTCACCCCTCCACTTT
TRBV2	TRBJ1-5	NA	NA	CASSGPRRGGNQPQHF	TGTGCCAGCAGTGGCCCGAGGCGCGGGGGTAATCAGCCCCAGCATTTT
TRBV7-2	TRBJ2-3	NA	NA	CASSLELLHTQYF	TGTGCCAGCAGCTTAGAACTGCTCCATACGCAGTATTTT
TRBV5-5	TRBJ1-1	NA	NA	CASSSSTTEAFF	TGTGCCAGCAGCTCATCCACTACTGAAGCTTTCTTT
TRBV3-1/TRBV3-2	TRBJ2-5	once	NA	CASSQVRAETQYF	TGTGCCAGCAGCCAAGTGAGGGCAGAGACCCAGTACTTC
TRBV5-5	TRBJ1-2	NA	TRBD1	CASSLVTAGQGTPYGYTF	TGTGCCAGCAGCTTGGTCACGGCTGGACAGGGTACCCCCTATGGCTACACCTTC
TRBV24-1	TRBJ2-3	once	TRBD2	CATSDAGGASDTQYF	TGTGCCACCAGTGATGCCGGGGGGGCATCAGATACGCAGTATTTT
TRBV5-6	TRBJ2-6	NA	TRBD1	CASSTGVGANVLTF	TGTGCCAGCTCAACAGGGGTTGGGGCCAACGTCCTGACTTTC
TRBV6-1	TRBJ2-3	NA	TRBD1	CASRGQVSSTDTQYF	TGTGCCAGCAGGGGACAGGTCTCTAGCACAGATACGCAGTATTTT
TRBV2	TRBJ2-7	NA	NA	CASSVSGSYEQYF	TGTGCCAGCAGTGTTAGCGGCTCCTACGAGCAGTACTTC
TRBV3-1/TRBV3-2	TRBJ2-1	NA	NA	CASSQGAGRDEQFF	TGTGCCAGCAGCCAAGGGGCGGGGCGGGATGAGCAGTTCTTC
TRBV3-1/TRBV3-2	TRBJ1-2	NA	NA	CASSQRTALYGYTF	TGTGCCAGCAGCCAACGGACAGCGCTCTATGGCTACACCTTC
TRBV6-5	TRBJ2-7	NA	NA	CASSRSRSSYEQYF	TGTGCCAGCTCGAGGAGCCGGAGCTCCTACGAGCAGTACTTC
TRBV25-1	TRBJ1-2	NA	NA	CASSEGGTTRGYTF	TGTGCCAGCAGTGAAGGGGGCACTACGCGAGGCTACACCTTC
TRBV6-1	TRBJ1-1	NA	NA	CASSEAGRLIDEAFF	TGTGCCAGCAGTGAAGCGGGTAGACTAATAGATGAAGCTTTCTTT
TRBV3-1/TRBV3-2	TRBJ1-5	NA	TRBD1	CASSRQGDQPQHF	TGTGCCAGCAGCCGACAGGGGGACCAGCCCCAGCATTTT
TRBV27	TRBJ2-1	few	NA	CASSLGLTDNEQFF	TGTGCCAGCAGTTTGGGACTTACTGACAATGAGCAGTTCTTC
TRBV7-9	TRBJ2-1	NA	TRBD2	CASSLTGGNYNEQFF	TGTGCCAGCAGCCTGACGGGGGGTAATTACAATGAGCAGTTCTTC
TRBV6-1	TRBJ1-1	NA	TRBD1	CASSGRRGNLGNTEAFF	TGTGCCAGCAGTGGGCGCAGGGGGAATCTCGGAAACACTGAAGCTTTCTTT
TRBV7-6	TRBJ2-3	NA	TRBD1	CASSDRDRGTDTQYF	TGTGCCAGCAGCGACCGGGACAGGGGCACAGATACGCAGTATTTT
TRBV24-1	TRBJ1-2	few	NA	CATGGQRGYTF	TGTGCCACCGGGGGCCAGAGGGGCTACACCTTC
TRBV3-1/TRBV3-2	TRBJ2-1	NA	NA	CASSQGVGGAWGNEQFF	TGTGCCAGCAGCCAAGGTGTGGGGGGGGCGTGGGGAAATGAGCAGTTCTTC
TRBV3-1/TRBV3-2	TRBJ1-1	NA	TRBD1	CASSPRTGSAFF	TGTGCCAGCAGCCCCCGGACAGGCAGCGCTTTCTTT